This TCR beta chain appears in the sequencing data of a study of T cell responses to AZD1222 COVID-19 vaccine. Method: immunoSEQ multiplex PCR; TCRdb's copy keeps in-frame clones and lacks some. The table includes 15,000 or so clones, about 88% detected once. This clonotype was sampled from an adult who received the AZD1222 COVID-19 vaccine. The source material was peripheral blood, sampled 28 days after the second AZD1222 dose.

The CDR3 coding sequence is TGTGCCAGCAGCTTAGGTGCGGGGGCGATGATCCGGAGCGGCTACACCTTC. Its protein is CASSLGAGAMIRSGYTF. This chain links TRBV7-6 with TRBJ1-2; the D gene is possibly TRBD1 (6 bases). This CDR3 contains 17 residues. V lost 1 base and J 8 bases, leaving 23 bases between the germline ends. Looked up from germline, CDR1 is SGHVS and CDR2 is FNYEAQ.